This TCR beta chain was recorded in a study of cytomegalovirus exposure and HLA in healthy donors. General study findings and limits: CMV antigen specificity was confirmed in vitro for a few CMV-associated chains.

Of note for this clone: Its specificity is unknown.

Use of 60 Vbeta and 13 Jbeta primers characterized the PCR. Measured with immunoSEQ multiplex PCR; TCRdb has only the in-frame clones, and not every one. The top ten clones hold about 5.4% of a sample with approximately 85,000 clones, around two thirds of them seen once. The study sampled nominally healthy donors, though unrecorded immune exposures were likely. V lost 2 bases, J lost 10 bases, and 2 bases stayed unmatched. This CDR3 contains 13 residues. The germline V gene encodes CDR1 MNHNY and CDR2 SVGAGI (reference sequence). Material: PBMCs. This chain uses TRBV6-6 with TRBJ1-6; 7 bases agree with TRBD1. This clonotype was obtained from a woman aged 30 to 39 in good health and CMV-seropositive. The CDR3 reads CASSYDRESPLHF. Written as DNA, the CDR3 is TGTGCCAGCAGTTACGACAGGGAATCACCCCTCCACTTT.